The clone carrying this T cell receptor beta chain was recorded a few times. This sample was taken from a study of shared clonotypes between healthy human individuals. V shed 0 bases and J 3 bases; nucleotides not matched to a gene: 5. CDR3 size: 16 residues. Germline CDR1 reads SGHKS; CDR2 reads YYEKEE (reference sequence). Profiling relied on immunoSEQ multiplex PCR, and the TCRdb table lists in-frame clones only, not all of them. There are 2 million to 2.5 million clones in the sample; 93% occur only once, and approximately 0.4% lies in the top ten. The sequence derives from a man between 18 and 29 years old in good health. Some clones in this sample may be carry-over from other donors' samples. Sequenced material: naive CD4+ T cells from PBMCs. Described subset: CD45RA+ positively selected. The chain uses TRBV5-5 and TRBJ2-7, with TRBD2 matching over 11 bases. CDR3: CASSLGVLAGDYEQYF. The DNA for the CDR3 is TGTGCCAGCAGCTTGGGCGTACTAGCGGGAGACTACGAGCAGTACTTC.